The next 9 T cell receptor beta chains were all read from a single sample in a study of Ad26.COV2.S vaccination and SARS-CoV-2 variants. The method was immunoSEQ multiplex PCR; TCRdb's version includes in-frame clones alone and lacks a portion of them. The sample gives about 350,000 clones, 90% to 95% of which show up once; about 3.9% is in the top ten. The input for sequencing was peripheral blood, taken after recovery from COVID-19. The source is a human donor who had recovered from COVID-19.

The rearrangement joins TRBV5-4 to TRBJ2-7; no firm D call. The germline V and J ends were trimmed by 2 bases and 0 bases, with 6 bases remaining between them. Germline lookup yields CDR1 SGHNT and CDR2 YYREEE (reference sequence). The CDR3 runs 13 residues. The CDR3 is CASSLVGSYEQYF. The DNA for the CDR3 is TGTGCCAGCAGCTTAGTGGGCTCCTACGAGCAGTACTTC.

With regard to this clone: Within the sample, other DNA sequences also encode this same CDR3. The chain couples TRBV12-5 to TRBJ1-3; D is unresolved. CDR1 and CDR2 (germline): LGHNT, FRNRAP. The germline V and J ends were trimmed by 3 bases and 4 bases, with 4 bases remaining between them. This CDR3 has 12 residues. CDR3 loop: CASGLEGNTIYF. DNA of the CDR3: TGTGCTAGTGGTTTAGAAGGAAACACCATATATTTT.

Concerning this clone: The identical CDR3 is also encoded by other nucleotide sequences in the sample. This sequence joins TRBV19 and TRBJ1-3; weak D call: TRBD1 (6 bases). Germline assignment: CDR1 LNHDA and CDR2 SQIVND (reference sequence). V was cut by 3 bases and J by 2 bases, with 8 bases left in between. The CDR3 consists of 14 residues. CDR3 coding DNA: TGTGCCAGTAGTATGGGGGGGCCTGGAAACACCATATATTTT. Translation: CASSMGGPGNTIYF. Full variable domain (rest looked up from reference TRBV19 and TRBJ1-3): DGGITQSPKYLFRKEGQNVTLSCEQNLNHDAMYWYRQDPGQGLRLIYYSQIVNDFQKGDIAEGYSVSREKKESFPLTVTSAQKNPTAFYLCASSMGGPGNTIYFGEGSWLTVV.

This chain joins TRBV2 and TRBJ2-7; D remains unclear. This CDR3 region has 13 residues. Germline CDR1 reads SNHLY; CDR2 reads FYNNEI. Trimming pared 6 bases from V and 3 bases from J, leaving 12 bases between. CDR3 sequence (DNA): TGTGCCAGCAGACCCCTTACAGACTACGAGCAGTACTTC. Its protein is CASRPLTDYEQYF.

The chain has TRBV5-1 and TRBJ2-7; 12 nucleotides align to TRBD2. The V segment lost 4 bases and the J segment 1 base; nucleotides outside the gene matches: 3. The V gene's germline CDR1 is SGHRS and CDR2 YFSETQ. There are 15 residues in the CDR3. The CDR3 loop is CASSILAGGSYEQYF. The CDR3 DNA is TGCGCCAGCAGCATTCTAGCGGGGGGGTCCTACGAGCAGTACTTC.

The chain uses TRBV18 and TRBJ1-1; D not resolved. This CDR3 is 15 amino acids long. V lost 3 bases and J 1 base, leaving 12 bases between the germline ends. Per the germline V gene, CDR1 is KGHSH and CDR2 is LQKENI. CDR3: CASSPRGQTNTEAFF. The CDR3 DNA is TGTGCCAGCTCACCCCGAGGGCAGACGAACACTGAAGCTTTCTTT.

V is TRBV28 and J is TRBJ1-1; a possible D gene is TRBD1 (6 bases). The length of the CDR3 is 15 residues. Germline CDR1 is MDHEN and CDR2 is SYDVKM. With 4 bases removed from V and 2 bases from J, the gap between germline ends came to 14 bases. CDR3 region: CASSSSPRGNTEAFF. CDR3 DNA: TGTGCCAGCAGTTCTTCCCCCAGGGGAAACACTGAAGCTTTCTTT.

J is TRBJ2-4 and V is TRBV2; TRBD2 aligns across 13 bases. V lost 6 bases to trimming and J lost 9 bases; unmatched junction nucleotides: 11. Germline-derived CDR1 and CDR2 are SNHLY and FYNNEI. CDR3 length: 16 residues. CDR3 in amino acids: CASSAGTSGVYRIQYF. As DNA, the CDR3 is TGTGCCAGCAGCGCCGGGACTAGCGGGGTGTACCGCATTCAGTACTTC.

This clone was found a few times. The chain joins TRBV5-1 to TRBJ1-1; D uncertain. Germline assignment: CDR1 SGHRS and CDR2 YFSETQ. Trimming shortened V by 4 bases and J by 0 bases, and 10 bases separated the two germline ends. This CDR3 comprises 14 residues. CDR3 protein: CASSPQKMNTEAFF. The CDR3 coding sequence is TGCGCCAGCAGCCCACAGAAGATGAACACTGAAGCTTTCTTT.